Below, 23 T cell receptor beta chains from the same sample are listed, as sequenced in a study of radiotherapy plus CTLA-4 blockade in lung cancer. The table came from immunoSEQ multiplex PCR; TCRdb's copy has only in-frame clones and leaves some out. The profile shows about 27,000 clones, around 70% of them singletons. The input for sequencing was peripheral blood, taken from a patient treated with radiotherapy plus ipilimumab. The receptors come from a human donor with non-small cell lung cancer who had stable disease on radiotherapy plus ipilimumab.

V gene TRBV7-8 combines with J gene TRBJ2-5, with D possibly TRBD2 on 6 matching bases. CDR1 and CDR2 (germline): SGHVS, FQNEAQ. Trimming cost V 2 bases and J 6 bases, with 22 bases left between them. The CDR3 is made up of 17 amino acids. The CDR3 DNA reads TGTGCCAGCAGCTTACCCCGGAGACTAGACGCGTTAAAGACCCAGTACTTC. This translates into CASSLPRRLDALKTQYF. Based on the CDR3 plus reference TRBV7-8 and TRBJ2-5, the full variable domain is GAGVSQSPRYKVAKRGQDVALRCDPISGHVSLFWYQQALGQGPEFLTYFQNEAQLDKSGLPSDRFFAERPEGSVSTLKIQRTQQEDSAVYLCASSLPRRLDALKTQYFGPGTRLLVL.

J is TRBJ2-3 and V is TRBV21-1; no check of the table's D call, TRBD2, against the DNA was made. TRBV21-1 is labeled a pseudogene. This CDR3 spans 16 amino acids. The CDR3 sequence is CASSPDQGRGSDTQYF. The DNA for the CDR3 is TGTGCCAGCAGCCCTGACCAGGGGCGGGGGAGCGATACGCAGTATTTT.

The rearrangement joins TRBV4-3 to TRBJ2-4, with 7 bases that match TRBD1. CDR3 length: 17 residues. With V trimmed by 1 base and J by 5 bases, 11 bases remained unmatched. The germline V gene has CDR1 LGHNA and CDR2 YSLEER. CDR3 DNA sequence: TGCGCCAGCAGCCAAGTGGTGGCAGGGGGTATCCAAAACATTCAGTACTTC. It encodes CASSQVVAGGIQNIQYF.

About this clone itself: One end of the junction fails to match germline, which may point to a read error. This sequence joins TRBV7-7 and TRBJ1-4, with D possibly matching TRBD1 (6 bases). Per germline, CDR1 SSHAT and CDR2 FNYEAQ (reference sequence). There are 14 residues in the CDR3. The CDR3 here is CASSLQGTNEKLFF. For the CDR3, the DNA is TGTGCTAGCAGCTTACAGGGAACTAATGAAAAACTGTTTTTT.

This clone was recorded once. V gene TRBV5-6 combines with J gene TRBJ2-1, with D maybe TRBD2 (6 bases). The V gene's germline CDR1 is SGHDT and CDR2 YYEEEE. This CDR3 is built from 12 residues. The V end lost 0 bases, the J end lost 9 bases, and 7 bases lay between the germline ends. CDR3 in DNA: TGTGCCAGCAGCTTGGGCGGGACTGAGCAGTTCTTC. Protein: CASSLGGTEQFF.

The chain has TRBV7-9 and TRBJ1-1, with D possibly TRBD1 on 5 matching bases. CDR1 is SEHNR and CDR2 is FQNEAQ in the germline V gene (reference sequence). The CDR3 is 14 residues long. Trimming shortened V by 1 base and J by 1 base, and 7 bases separated the two germline ends. In nucleotides, the CDR3 is TGTGCCAGCAGCTTAGGGGGCCCGAACACTGAAGCTTTCTTT. Protein: CASSLGGPNTEAFF.

This clone was observed once. The rearrangement uses TRBV5-4 and TRBJ2-5; 8 bases are shared with TRBD1. The length of the CDR3 is 13 residues. The V and J ends lost 6 bases and 5 bases, in that order; junction bases with no gene match: 6. Germline values: CDR1 SGHNT, CDR2 YYREEE (reference sequence). CDR3 sequence reads: CASNVDRVETQYF. CDR3 nucleotide sequence: TGTGCCAGCAACGTGGACAGGGTGGAGACCCAGTACTTC.

The CDR3 DNA reads as TGTGCCAGCAGGCCAGTGCTGATCGGGGATACGCAGTATTTT. Amino acids: CASRPVLIGDTQYF. The chain combines TRBV9 with TRBJ2-3; unclear D gene. The CDR3 loop spans 14 amino acids. V was pared by 5 bases and J by 6 bases, with 16 bases between. Germline CDR1 reads SGDLS; CDR2 reads YYNGEE.

The rearrangement links TRBV18 to TRBJ2-7; 7 nucleotides align to TRBD1. This CDR3 is built from 17 residues. The germline CDR1 and CDR2 sequences are KGHSH and LQKENI. The V gene end was trimmed by 1 base and the J gene end by 0 bases; junction bases not matched to a gene: 9. CDR3 protein: CASSPRQGERGSYEQYF. The CDR3 bases are TGTGCCAGCTCACCACGGCAGGGGGAAAGAGGCTCCTACGAGCAGTACTTC.

The chain employs TRBV19 and TRBJ1-2, with 11 bases that match TRBD1. The CDR3 is made up of 15 amino acids. J lost 7 bases, V lost 4 bases, and 8 bases had no gene match. From germline, CDR1 is LNHDA and CDR2 SQIVND (reference sequence). CDR3 in DNA: TGTGCCAGTAGTACCGGGACAGGGGGGCATGGTGGCTACACCTTC. This gives the protein CASSTGTGGHGGYTF.

This clone has only a few counts. The J gene is TRBJ2-5, the V gene TRBV5-1, with 7 bases matching TRBD1. Germline loops: CDR1 SGHRS, CDR2 YFSETQ. Trimming removed 4 bases from V and 2 bases from J; junction bases left unmatched: 5. The CDR3 length is 14 residues. The CDR3 here is CASSRDSLQETQYF. The CDR3 DNA reads TGCGCCAGCAGCCGGGACAGCCTGCAAGAGACCCAGTACTTC.

This clone showed up just a few times. The gene calls are TRBV5-6 and TRBJ2-7, with 10 positions matching TRBD1. Trimming removed 4 bases from V and 1 base from J; junction bases left unmatched: 11. There are 17 residues in the CDR3. Germline lookup yields CDR1 SGHDT and CDR2 YYEEEE. CDR3 protein: CASSTDRGPLTSYEQYF. The DNA of the CDR3 is TGTGCCAGCAGCACCGACAGGGGGCCCCTCACTTCCTACGAGCAGTACTTC.

The chain combines TRBV2 with TRBJ2-7; TRBD2 matches at 13 bases. Losses at the gene ends were 5 bases for V and 3 bases for J; bases not matched to a gene: 7. The CDR3 totals 16 residues. Germline V gene data show CDR1 as SNHLY and CDR2 as FYNNEI. CDR3 in DNA: TGTGCCAGCAGTCAGAGGACTAGCGGGAGAGACTACGAGCAGTACTTC. Amino acid sequence: CASSQRTSGRDYEQYF.

This clone was seen just once. The CDR3 DNA follows: TGTGCCAGCAGCTCGGAACAGGGTATTGTCTACGAGCAGTACTTC. Translated: CASSSEQGIVYEQYF. This rearrangement joins TRBV7-9 to TRBJ2-7; D perhaps matches TRBD1 (6 bases). Trimming cost V 4 bases and J 3 bases, with 16 bases left between them. Germline V gives CDR1 SEHNR, CDR2 FQNEAQ (reference sequence). The CDR3 has 15 amino acids.

This rearrangement joins TRBV2 to TRBJ2-7; 14 bases are a match to TRBD2. The CDR3 runs to 15 residues. V lost 6 bases, J lost 0 bases, and 1 base stayed unmatched. CDR1 SNHLY and CDR2 FYNNEI come from the germline V gene. CDR3 sequence reads: CASSGLAGGSYEQYF. The CDR3 nucleotides are TGTGCCAGCAGCGGACTAGCGGGGGGCTCCTACGAGCAGTACTTC.

This clone was seen just once. This chain uses TRBV7-9 with TRBJ1-3; unclear D gene. V was trimmed by 0 bases and J by 0 bases, leaving 6 bases between them. CDR1 is SEHNR, CDR2 FQNEAQ, per germline (reference sequence). There are 15 residues in the CDR3. CDR3: CASSLAQVSGNTIYF. DNA of the CDR3: TGTGCCAGCAGCTTAGCTCAGGTCTCTGGAAACACCATATATTTT. The full variable domain, in which reference TRBV7-9 and TRBJ1-3 provide the parts outside the CDR3, is DTGVSQNPRHKITKRGQNVTFRCDPISEHNRLYWYRQTLGQGPEFLTYFQNEAQLEKSRLLSDRFSAERPKGSFSTLEIQRTEQGDSAMYLCASSLAQVSGNTIYFGEGSWLTVV.

V is TRBV5-8 and J is TRBJ2-7; D call uncertain. Germline V lookup: CDR1 SGHTS, CDR2 YDEGEE. V lost 3 bases and J lost 6, with 16 bases in between. The CDR3 is 14 amino acids. CDR3 nucleotides: TGTGCCAGCAGCTCCTACAAGTCCGACTCCGAGCAGTACTTC. Translating gives CASSSYKSDSEQYF.

This sequence joins TRBV6-6 and TRBJ1-1; D perhaps matches TRBD1 (5 bases). Deletions cut 6 bases from V and 5 bases from J, with 19 bases between. The CDR3 contains 15 residues. In germline, CDR1 is MNHNY, CDR2 SVGAGI (reference sequence). The CDR3 DNA is TGTGCCAGCAGGAATCCCGGGGCGGGGAGGACTGAAGCTTTCTTT. Encoded protein: CASRNPGAGRTEAFF.

V and J are TRBV6-5 and TRBJ2-3; 8 bases are a match to TRBD2. The CDR3 totals 16 residues. Germline CDR1 is MNHEY and CDR2 is SVGAGI. Losses at the gene ends were 0 bases for V and 3 bases for J; bases not matched to a gene: 5. The CDR3 spells CASSYSMREATDTQYF. CDR3 coding DNA: TGTGCCAGCAGTTACTCGATGCGGGAGGCTACAGATACGCAGTATTTT.

V usage is TRBV5-8 and J usage is TRBJ1-1; maybe TRBD1 (6 bases). Trimming cost V 4 bases and J 3 bases, with 13 bases left between them. From germline, CDR1 is SGHTS and CDR2 YDEGEE. The CDR3 loop spans 14 amino acids. CDR3 DNA: TGTGCCAGCAGCAGCAGAGGGGGGGACACTGAAGCTTTCTTT. It translates to CASSSRGGDTEAFF.

The V gene is TRBV25-1, the J gene TRBJ1-1; a possible D gene is TRBD1 (5 bases). Trimming removed 4 bases at V and 1 base at J, with 7 bases between. Looked up from germline, CDR1 is MGHDK and CDR2 is SYGVNS. The CDR3 runs 13 residues. CDR3 nucleotides: TGTGCCAGCAGTGGGGGACCGAACACTGAAGCTTTCTTT. Amino acid sequence: CASSGGPNTEAFF. Based on the CDR3 plus reference TRBV25-1 and TRBJ1-1, the full variable domain is EADIYQTPRYLVIGTGKKITLECSQTMGHDKMYWYQQDPGMELHLIHYSYGVNSTEKGDLSSESTVSRIRTEHFPLTLESARPSHTSQYLCASSGGPNTEAFFGQGTRLTVV.

A few counts support this clone. The chain uses TRBV27 and TRBJ2-1, with 7 positions matching TRBD1. The CDR3 has 17 residues. In germline, CDR1 is MNHEY, CDR2 SMNVEV (reference sequence). V lost 5 bases to trimming and J lost 1 base; unmatched junction nucleotides: 11. CDR3 bases: TGTGCCAGCAGTCCCGTGCGACAGGGAAGGTCCTACAATGAGCAGTTCTTC. This sequence encodes CASSPVRQGRSYNEQFF.

This clone was recorded only once. The chain uses TRBV18 and TRBJ2-7; D possibly matches TRBD1 or TRBD2 (5 bases each). This CDR3 contains 13 residues. CDR1 and CDR2 (germline): KGHSH, LQKENI. V lost 3 bases, J lost 6 bases, and 12 bases lay in between. CDR3 region: CASSPGDFSEQYF. DNA of the CDR3: TGTGCCAGCTCACCGGGGGATTTTAGCGAGCAGTACTTC.